Sequencing of this TCR beta chain was carried out in a study of blood T cell repertoires in COVID-19. Across the study: Italy, Spain and the United States were the sources of the convalescent and acute COVID-19 samples. PBMCs, B-cell-depleted T cells, or T cells provided the cDNA or gDNA that made up the material.

V lost 6 bases and J 3 bases, leaving 20 bases between the germline ends. Germline V gene data show CDR1 as SGHVS and CDR2 as FNYEAQ. The CDR3 is 16 residues long. This clone has only one observation. The authors' processing: Amplified reference gene primers provided the basis for estimating nucleated cell counts. The assay was immunoSEQ multiplex PCR, and TCRdb's table has in-frame clones only and misses some. V, J and clone size are taken as reported in that table, and D and trimming were inferred from the DNA itself. Found here are approximately 240,000 clones, around four fifths of them singletons; the top ten hold around 6.4%.

The V call is TRBV7-6, the J call TRBJ2-5; D may be TRBD2 (7 bases). Sequencing was carried out using peripheral blood. This TCR came from a woman aged 55-69 years with active or convalescent COVID-19. The CDR3 sequence: CASSPLGGGPKETQYF. The CDR3 DNA is TGTGCCAGCAGTCCCTTAGGGGGAGGGCCGAAAGAGACCCAGTACTTC. The entire variable domain, with the rest obtained from reference TRBV7-6 and TRBJ2-5, is as follows: GAGVSQSPRYKVTKRGQDVALRCDPISGHVSLYWYRQALGQGPEFLTYFNYEAQQDKSGLPNDRFSAERPEGSISTLTIQRTEQRDSAMYRCASSPLGGGPKETQYFGPGTRLLVL.